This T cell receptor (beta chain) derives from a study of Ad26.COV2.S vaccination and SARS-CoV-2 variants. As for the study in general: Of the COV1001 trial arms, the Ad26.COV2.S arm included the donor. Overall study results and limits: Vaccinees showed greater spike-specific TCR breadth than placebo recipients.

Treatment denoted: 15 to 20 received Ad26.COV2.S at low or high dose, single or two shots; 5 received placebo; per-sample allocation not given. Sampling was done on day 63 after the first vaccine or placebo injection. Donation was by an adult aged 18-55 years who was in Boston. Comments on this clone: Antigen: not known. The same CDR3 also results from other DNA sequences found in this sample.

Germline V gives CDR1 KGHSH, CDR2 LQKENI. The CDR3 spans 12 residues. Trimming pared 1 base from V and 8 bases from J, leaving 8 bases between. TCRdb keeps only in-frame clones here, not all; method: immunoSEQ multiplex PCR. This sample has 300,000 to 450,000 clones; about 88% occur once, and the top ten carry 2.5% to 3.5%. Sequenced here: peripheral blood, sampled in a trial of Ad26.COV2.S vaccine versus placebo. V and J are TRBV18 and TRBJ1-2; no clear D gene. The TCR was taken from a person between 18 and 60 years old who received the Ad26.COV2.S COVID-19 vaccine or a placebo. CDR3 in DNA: TGTGCCAGCTCACCACTAACGGGGGGCTACACCTTC. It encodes CASSPLTGGYTF.